This T cell receptor beta chain stems from a study of blood T cell repertoires in COVID-19. In the study overall: Some COVID-19 samples were acute and others convalescent; all came from the United States, Italy and Spain. T cells, B-cell-depleted T cells, or PBMCs provided the cDNA or gDNA that served as material.

In the original processing: Amplified reference gene primers provided the basis for estimating nucleated cell counts. Assay: immunoSEQ multiplex PCR; the TCRdb copy retains only in-frame clones and omits some. V and J calls and clone size follow that table, whereas D and trimming were derived from the DNA. The table has 120,000 to 150,000 clones, 80% to 90% seen once. J lost 3 bases, V lost 1 base, and 4 bases had no gene match. The CDR3 contains 17 residues. Germline V gene sequence: CDR1 SEHNR, CDR2 FQNEAQ (reference sequence). This receptor was taken from a woman aged 55-69 years with active COVID-19. The V gene is TRBV7-9, the J gene TRBJ2-3; 13 bases align to TRBD2. The sequenced sample was peripheral blood. CDR3 region: CASSLGTSGSRTDTQYF. DNA for the CDR3: TGTGCCAGCAGCTTAGGGACTAGCGGGAGCCGAACAGATACGCAGTATTTT.